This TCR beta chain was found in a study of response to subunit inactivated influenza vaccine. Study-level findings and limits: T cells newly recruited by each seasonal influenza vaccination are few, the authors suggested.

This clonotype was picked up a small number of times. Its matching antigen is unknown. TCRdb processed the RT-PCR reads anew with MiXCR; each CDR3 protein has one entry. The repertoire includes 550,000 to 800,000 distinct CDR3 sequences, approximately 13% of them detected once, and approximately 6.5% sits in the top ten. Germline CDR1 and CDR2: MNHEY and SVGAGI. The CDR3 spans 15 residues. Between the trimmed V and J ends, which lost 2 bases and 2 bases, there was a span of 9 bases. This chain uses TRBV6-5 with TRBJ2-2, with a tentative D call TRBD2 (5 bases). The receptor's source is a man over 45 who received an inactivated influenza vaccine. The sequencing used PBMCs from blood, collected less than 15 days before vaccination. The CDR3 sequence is CASSYGLTNTGELFF. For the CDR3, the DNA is TGTGCCAGCAGTTACGGACTCACCAACACCGGGGAGCTGTTTTTT.